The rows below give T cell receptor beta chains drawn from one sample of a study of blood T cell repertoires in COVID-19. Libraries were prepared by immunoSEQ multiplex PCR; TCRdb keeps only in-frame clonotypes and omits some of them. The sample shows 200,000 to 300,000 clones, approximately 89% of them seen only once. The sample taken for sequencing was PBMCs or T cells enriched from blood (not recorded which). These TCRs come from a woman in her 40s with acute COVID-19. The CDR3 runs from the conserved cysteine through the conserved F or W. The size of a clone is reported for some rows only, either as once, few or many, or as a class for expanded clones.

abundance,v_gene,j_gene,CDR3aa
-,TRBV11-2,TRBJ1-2,CASSRPEGDYGYTF
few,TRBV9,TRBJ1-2,CASRRTAYGYTF
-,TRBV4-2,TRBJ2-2,CASSQAASQNTGELFF
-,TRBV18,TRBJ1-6,CASSQTGGNSPLHF
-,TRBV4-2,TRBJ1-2,CASSLRGDGYTF
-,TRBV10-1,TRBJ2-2,CASSAGQGNTGELFF
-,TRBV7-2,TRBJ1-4,CASSFPAGTGNEKLFF
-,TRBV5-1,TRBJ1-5,CASSLSGNQPQHF
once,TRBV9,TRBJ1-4,CASSVTGDYRGKLFF
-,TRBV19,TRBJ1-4,CASSMRTGGTIAEKLFF